This is a list of T cell receptor beta chains from one sample in a study of beta chain features in type 1 diabetes. Only in-frame clones appear in the TCRdb table, and some are missing; sequencing was by immunoSEQ multiplex PCR. Seen here are about 700,000 clones, roughly 12% observed once, and the top ten hold approximately 0.021%. The sequencing input was naive CD4+ T cells from blood. These receptors all stem from a young man with type 1 diabetes. Both conserved end residues are part of each CDR3. D genes are given only for firm matches. For some rows the clone size is stated as once, few or many, or as a class when expanded; others skip it.

-,-,TRBV6-5,TRBJ2-3,TGTGCCAGCACCTTGGGACGGTTCACAGATACGCAGTATTTT,CASTLGRFTDTQYF
TRBD1,-,TRBV15,TRBJ1-5,TGTGCCACCAGCAGAGAAGGACAGGGACGTTCGCCCCAGCATTTT,CATSREGQGRSPQHF
-,few,TRBV6-5,TRBJ1-2,TGTGCCAGCAGTTCCGAGGGACGGCAAACTTATGGCTACACCTTC,CASSSEGRQTYGYTF
-,-,TRBV30,TRBJ1-1,TGTGCCTGGAGTTTAGGGCCGATGAACACTGAAGCTTTCTTT,CAWSLGPMNTEAFF
-,few,TRBV28,TRBJ2-2,TGTGCCAGCAGTCTCGAGGGGGAGCTGTTTTTT,CASSLEGELFF
-,few,TRBV18,TRBJ2-7,TGTGCCAGCTCACTGGGGTGGGACGAGCAGTACTTC,CASSLGWDEQYF
TRBD1,few,TRBV7-8,TRBJ2-7,TGTGCCAGCAGCACCACGACAGGGTCCTACGAGCAGTACTTC,CASSTTTGSYEQYF
-,-,TRBV30,TRBJ1-4,TGTGCCTGGAGTGCAAACAGGGATCTAGTTTTT,CAWSANRDLVF
-,few,TRBV19,TRBJ2-2,TGTGCCACCAACCCCTTGGACTCGAACACCGGGGAGCTGTTTTTT,CATNPLDSNTGELFF
TRBD2,few,TRBV14,TRBJ2-7,TGTGCCAGCAGCCTACTAGCGGGGGTGTCCTACGAGCAGTACTTC,CASSLLAGVSYEQYF
TRBD2,few,TRBV5-1,TRBJ2-1,TGCGCCAGCAGCCCCTCTACTTTTAGCGGGGGCTCTTGGGATGAGCAGTTCTTC,CASSPSTFSGGSWDEQFF
TRBD1,-,TRBV19,TRBJ2-7,TGTGCCAGTAGTACACGGACAGGCTACGAGCAGTACTTC,CASSTRTGYEQYF
-,-,TRBV5-1,TRBJ2-5,TGCGCCAGCAGCTTGGAGGGGTACCAAGAGACCCAGTACTTC,CASSLEGYQETQYF
-,few,TRBV29-1,TRBJ1-4,TGCAGCGTCCGCCGGGCCTTTAATGAAAAACTGTTTTTT,CSVRRAFNEKLFF
TRBD1,few,TRBV19,TRBJ1-5,TGTGCCAGTAGTATAGACGGGACAGGGGAACAGCCCCAGCATTTT,CASSIDGTGEQPQHF
-,-,TRBV27,TRBJ2-2,TGTGCCAGCAGTATAGCAGGGGCCACCGGGGAGCTGTTTTTT,CASSIAGATGELFF
TRBD2,-,TRBV7-6,TRBJ2-3,TGTGCCAGCAGCTTAACTAGCGGGGTGAGCACAGATACGCAGTATTTT,CASSLTSGVSTDTQYF
TRBD1,-,TRBV27,TRBJ1-6,TGTGCCAGCAGCGAGGGACAGGGATCCTATAATTCACCCCTCCACTTT,CASSEGQGSYNSPLHF
TRBD1,few,TRBV18,TRBJ1-2,TGTGCCAGCTCACCTCCTCTGGGACAGAGCTATGGCTACACCTTC,CASSPPLGQSYGYTF
-,-,TRBV7-9,TRBJ1-4,TGTGCCAGCATGCCTCGAGGGAATGAAAAACTGTTTTTT,CASMPRGNEKLFF
-,once,TRBV6-1,TRBJ1-5,TGTGCCAGCGACGACAGGATGGATCAGCCCCAGCATTTT,CASDDRMDQPQHF
-,few,TRBV7-6,TRBJ2-2,TGTGCCAGCAGCCCCCAGGAGGGGGCACTCACCGGGGAGCTGTTTTTT,CASSPQEGALTGELFF
-,-,TRBV5-8,TRBJ1-4,TGTGCCAGCAGCTTCCCCGGGACCCATGAAAAACTGTTTTTT,CASSFPGTHEKLFF
-,few,TRBV7-2,TRBJ2-2,TGTGCCAGCAGCCAGAGACCACTTACGAACACCGGGGAGCTGTTTTTT,CASSQRPLTNTGELFF
-,-,TRBV2,TRBJ1-2,TGTGCCAGCAGTGAGGCAGGCTATGGCTACACCTTC,CASSEAGYGYTF
-,few,TRBV13,TRBJ2-1,TGTGCCAGCAGCGAGACGGGCCTTAAAAATGAGCAGTTCTTC,CASSETGLKNEQFF
TRBD1,-,TRBV27,TRBJ2-2,TGTGCCAGCAGTTTCAGGCAGGGGGCAAGCGGGGAGCTGTTTTTT,CASSFRQGASGELFF